A selection of T cell receptor beta chains follows, all from one sample in a study of cytomegalovirus exposure and HLA in healthy donors. Assay: immunoSEQ multiplex PCR; the TCRdb copy retains only in-frame clones and omits some. The table records under 250,000 clones, about nine tenths of them present only once. The specimen was PBMCs. All receptors derive from a woman younger than 30 in good health and CMV-seropositive. The CDR3 runs from the conserved cysteine through the conserved F or W. A D gene is named only where the DNA matches it firmly. The size of a clone is reported for some rows only, either as once, few or many, or as a class for expanded clones.

d_call j_call v_call clone_size cdr3_aa cdr3_nt
NA TRBJ2-5 TRBV5-1 NA CASSFSEGRQETQYF TGCGCCAGCAGCTTCTCGGAGGGAAGACAAGAGACCCAGTACTTC
NA TRBJ2-1 TRBV5-1 NA CASSLNSLSSYNEQFF TGCGCCAGCAGCTTGAACAGTCTAAGCTCCTACAATGAGCAGTTCTTC
NA TRBJ2-1 TRBV5-1 NA CASSLVQGFYNEQFF TGCGCCAGCAGCTTGGTTCAGGGTTTCTACAATGAGCAGTTCTTC
NA TRBJ1-2 TRBV11-2 NA CASSTRGGSGYGYTF TGTGCCAGCAGCACGAGGGGGGGCTCGGGCTATGGCTACACCTTC
TRBD1 TRBJ2-5 TRBV18 NA CASSPPTGEETQYF TGTGCCAGCTCACCACCGACAGGGGAAGAGACCCAGTACTTC
TRBD2 TRBJ2-3 TRBV6-1 NA CASSVPSGYTDTQYF TGTGCCAGCAGTGTACCTAGCGGGTACACAGATACGCAGTATTTT
TRBD2 TRBJ2-3 TRBV5-1 NA CASSSGLAGGFRADTQYF TGCGCCAGCAGCTCCGGACTAGCGGGAGGCTTTCGGGCAGATACGCAGTATTTT
NA TRBJ1-3 TRBV6-5 NA CASSRGVFGNTIYF TGTGCCAGCAGCCGAGGAGTTTTTGGAAACACCATATATTTT
NA TRBJ1-4 TRBV18 NA CASSPGTTSAEKLFF TGTGCCAGCTCACCAGGGACTACCTCAGCTGAAAAACTGTTTTTT
TRBD1 TRBJ1-1 TRBV29-1 NA CSGTGGTEAFF TGCAGCGGAACAGGGGGCACTGAAGCTTTCTTT
TRBD2 TRBJ2-1 TRBV28 NA CASSLSLPGLAGGVDEQFF TGTGCCAGCAGTTTATCCCTACCTGGACTAGCGGGAGGAGTGGATGAGCAGTTCTTC
NA TRBJ1-1 TRBV6-1 once CASSEIVPPGTEAFF TGTGCCAGCAGTGAAATTGTTCCCCCCGGGACTGAAGCTTTCTTT
NA TRBJ1-1 TRBV28 NA CASSEGSTEAFF TGTGCCAGCAGTGAGGGAAGCACTGAAGCTTTCTTT
NA TRBJ2-1 TRBV10-3 NA CAISEALNEQFF TGTGCCATCAGTGAGGCGCTAAATGAGCAGTTCTTC
TRBD2 TRBJ2-1 TRBV2 NA CASTLAGGSYNEQFF TGTGCCAGCACACTAGCGGGAGGGTCCTACAATGAGCAGTTCTTC
NA TRBJ2-1 TRBV2 few CASSEGQGGYNEQFF TGTGCCAGCAGTGAGGGGCAGGGAGGTTACAATGAGCAGTTCTTC
TRBD1 TRBJ2-7 TRBV5-1 once CASSLQGSSYEQYF TGCGCCAGCAGCCTACAGGGGTCTTCCTACGAGCAGTACTTC
NA TRBJ2-3 TRBV15 once CATSKRRGPFTDTQYF TGTGCCACCAGTAAGAGGAGGGGCCCGTTCACAGATACGCAGTATTTT
TRBD2 TRBJ2-7 TRBV15 NA CATSRDAVSGSLSSYEQYF TGTGCCACCAGCAGAGACGCGGTTAGCGGGAGCCTCTCCTCCTACGAGCAGTACTTC
NA TRBJ2-1 TRBV6-4 few CASSDDGVGEQFF TGTGCCAGCAGTGACGACGGGGTGGGTGAGCAGTTCTTC
TRBD1 TRBJ1-1 TRBV6-5 NA CASSRQGLSSEAFF TGTGCCAGCAGTCGACAGGGGCTTAGTAGTGAAGCTTTCTTT
TRBD2 TRBJ2-1 TRBV9 once CASSESGRRGDEQFF TGTGCCAGCAGCGAGAGCGGGAGGAGGGGTGATGAGCAGTTCTTC
TRBD1 TRBJ1-1 TRBV19 once CASWTGTRGAFF TGTGCCAGTTGGACAGGGACCCGTGGGGCTTTCTTT
TRBD2 TRBJ2-7 TRBV7-6 NA CASSFGGAYEQYF TGTGCCAGCAGCTTCGGGGGGGCCTACGAGCAGTACTTC
NA TRBJ2-5 TRBV15 NA CATSRGGAQQETQYF TGTGCCACCAGCAGAGGCGGGGCACAGCAAGAGACCCAGTACTTC
TRBD1 TRBJ2-7 TRBV18 NA CASSPPETGDYEQYF TGTGCCAGCTCACCACCGGAGACAGGGGACTACGAGCAGTACTTC
NA TRBJ2-7 TRBV4-1 NA CASSQETRYEQYF TGCGCCAGCAGCCAAGAGACGCGGTACGAGCAGTACTTC
NA TRBJ2-7 TRBV4-1 NA CASSQARGRYEQYF TGCGCCAGCAGCCAAGCCAGGGGCCGCTACGAGCAGTACTTC
TRBD1 TRBJ1-2 TRBV6-5 NA CASSYSPGQGSGYTF TGTGCCAGCAGTTACAGTCCGGGACAGGGGTCTGGCTACACCTTC
NA TRBJ2-1 TRBV18 NA CASSLTRGTYNEQFF TGTGCCAGCTCACTGACTAGAGGGACCTACAATGAGCAGTTCTTC
TRBD2 TRBJ2-2 TRBV7-3 NA CASRIAGGTGELFF TGTGCCAGCAGGATAGCGGGAGGCACCGGGGAGCTGTTTTTT
NA TRBJ2-5 TRBV9 NA CASSVVASQETQYF TGTGCCAGCAGCGTAGTGGCTAGCCAAGAGACCCAGTACTTC
NA TRBJ1-1 TRBV28 NA CASGPGHRNTEAFF TGTGCCAGCGGACCGGGACACCGGAACACTGAAGCTTTCTTT
NA TRBJ2-5 TRBV19 NA CASSIHQGQPTSQYF TGTGCCAGTAGTATTCATCAGGGGCAGCCGACCTCCCAGTACTTC
TRBD1 TRBJ1-3 TRBV30 once CAWSDWTGAGNTIYF TGTGCCTGGAGTGATTGGACAGGGGCCGGAAACACCATATATTTT
NA TRBJ2-1 TRBV6-5 NA CASSYFSGSSYNEQFF TGTGCCAGCAGCTACTTTAGCGGTAGCTCCTACAATGAGCAGTTCTTC
NA TRBJ1-2 TRBV19 NA CASTFTGVAGFSGYTF TGTGCCAGTACCTTTACTGGGGTCGCGGGGTTTAGTGGCTACACCTTC
TRBD2 TRBJ2-7 TRBV27 NA CASSFAGGPVEQYF TGTGCCAGCAGTTTTGCGGGAGGGCCGGTCGAGCAGTACTTC
NA TRBJ2-2 TRBV14 NA CATSVAVYTGELFF NA
NA TRBJ2-7 TRBV11-2 NA CASSPGWAGLNEQYF TGTGCCAGCAGCCCCGGATGGGCGGGGTTAAACGAGCAGTACTTC
TRBD2 TRBJ2-1 TRBV7-3 NA CASSLKTSGNYNEQFF TGTGCCAGCAGCTTAAAAACTAGCGGGAACTACAATGAGCAGTTCTTC
NA TRBJ1-1 TRBV27 NA CASRGGGRTEAFF TGTGCCAGCAGGGGAGGAGGGAGGACTGAAGCTTTCTTT
TRBD2 TRBJ2-7 TRBV5-1 NA CASSLGGGTYEQYF TGCGCCAGCAGCTTGGGGGGGGGAACCTACGAGCAGTACTTC
NA TRBJ1-1 TRBV27 few CASSLTGVMNTEAFF TGTGCCAGCAGTTTAACAGGAGTTATGAACACTGAAGCTTTCTTT
TRBD1 TRBJ1-1 TRBV2 NA CASRTPGQGRIKYTEAFF TGTGCCAGCAGAACACCGGGACAGGGGCGAATAAAGTACACTGAAGCTTTCTTT
NA TRBJ2-1 TRBV5-1 NA CASSSPWRYNEQFF TGCGCCAGCAGCTCTCCGTGGCGGTACAATGAGCAGTTCTTC
TRBD2 TRBJ2-7 TRBV7-7 NA CASSLLAGSEQYF TGTGCTAGCAGCTTATTAGCGGGCAGCGAGCAGTACTTC
TRBD1 TRBJ2-7 TRBV10-3 NA CAIRPGTGPYEQYF TGTGCCATCCGTCCCGGGACAGGGCCCTACGAGCAGTACTTC
NA TRBJ2-3 TRBV27 NA CAKVSGDTQYF TGTGCCAAAGTCTCAGGGGATACGCAGTATTTT
TRBD2 TRBJ2-6 TRBV27 NA CASSTGAGVSGANVLTF TGTGCCAGCTCCACCGGGGCGGGAGTATCTGGGGCCAACGTCCTGACTTTC
TRBD2 TRBJ2-1 TRBV7-9 NA CASSSTSGRGLWNEQFF TGTGCCAGCAGCTCGACTAGCGGGAGGGGGCTGTGGAATGAGCAGTTCTTC
NA TRBJ1-1 TRBV5-1 once CASSGEGPRPTAFF TGCGCCAGCAGCGGGGAGGGACCTCGCCCAACTGCTTTCTTT
NA TRBJ1-3 TRBV2 once CASSALFSGNTIYF TGTGCCAGCAGCGCACTCTTCTCTGGAAACACCATATATTTT
TRBD1 TRBJ2-1 TRBV29-1 NA CSVEAGQGFHEQFF TGCAGCGTTGAAGCGGGACAGGGGTTCCATGAGCAGTTCTTC
TRBD2 TRBJ2-7 TRBV4-1 NA CASSQVGAGGPSEQYF TGCGCCAGCAGCCAAGTGGGAGCGGGAGGGCCAAGCGAGCAGTACTTC
TRBD1 TRBJ2-7 TRBV7-8 NA CASSLARTGTYEQYF TGTGCCAGCAGCTTAGCGAGGACAGGTACCTACGAGCAGTACTTC
NA TRBJ2-5 TRBV28 NA CASSPRTWAQETQYF TGTGCCAGCAGTCCCAGAACCTGGGCACAAGAGACCCAGTACTTC
NA TRBJ2-7 TRBV28 NA CASSSSSYEQYF TGTGCCAGCAGTTCCTCCTCCTACGAGCAGTACTTC
TRBD1 TRBJ2-1 TRBV6-5 NA CASRTGESGYNEQFF TGTGCCAGCAGAACAGGGGAGTCAGGCTACAATGAGCAGTTCTTC